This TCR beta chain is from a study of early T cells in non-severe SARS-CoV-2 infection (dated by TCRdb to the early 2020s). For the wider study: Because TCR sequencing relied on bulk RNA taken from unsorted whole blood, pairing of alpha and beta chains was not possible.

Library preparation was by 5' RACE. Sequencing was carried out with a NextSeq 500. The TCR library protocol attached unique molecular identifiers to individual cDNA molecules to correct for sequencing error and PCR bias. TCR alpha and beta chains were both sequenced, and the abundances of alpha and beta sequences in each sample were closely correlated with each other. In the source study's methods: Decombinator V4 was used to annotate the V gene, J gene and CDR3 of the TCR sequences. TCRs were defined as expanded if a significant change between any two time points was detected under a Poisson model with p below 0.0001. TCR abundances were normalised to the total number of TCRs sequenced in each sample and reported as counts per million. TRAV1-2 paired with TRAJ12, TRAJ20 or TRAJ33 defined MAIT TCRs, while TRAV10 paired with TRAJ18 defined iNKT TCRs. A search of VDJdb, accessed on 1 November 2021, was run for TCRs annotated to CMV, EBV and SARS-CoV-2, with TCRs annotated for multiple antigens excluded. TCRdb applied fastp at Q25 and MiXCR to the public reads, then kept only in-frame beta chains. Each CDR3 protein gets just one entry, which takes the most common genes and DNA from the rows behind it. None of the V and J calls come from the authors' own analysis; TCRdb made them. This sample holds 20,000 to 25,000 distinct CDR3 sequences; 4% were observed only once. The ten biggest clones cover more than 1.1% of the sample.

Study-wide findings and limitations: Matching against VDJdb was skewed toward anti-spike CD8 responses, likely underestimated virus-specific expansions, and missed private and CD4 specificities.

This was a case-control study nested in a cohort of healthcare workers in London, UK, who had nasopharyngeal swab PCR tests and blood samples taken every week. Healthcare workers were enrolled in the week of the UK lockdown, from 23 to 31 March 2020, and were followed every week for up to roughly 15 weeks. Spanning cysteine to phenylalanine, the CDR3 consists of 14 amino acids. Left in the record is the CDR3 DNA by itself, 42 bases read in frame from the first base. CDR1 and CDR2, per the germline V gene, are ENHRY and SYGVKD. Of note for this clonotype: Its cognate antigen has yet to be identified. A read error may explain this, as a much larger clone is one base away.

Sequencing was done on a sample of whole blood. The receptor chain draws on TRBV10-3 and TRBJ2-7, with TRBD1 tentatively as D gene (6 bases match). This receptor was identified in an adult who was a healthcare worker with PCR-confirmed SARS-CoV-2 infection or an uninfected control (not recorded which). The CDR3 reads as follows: CAISLQGTSCEQYF. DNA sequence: TGTGCCATCAGCTTACAGGGTACCTCCTGCGAGCAGTACTTC.